The entry that follows covers one T cell receptor (beta chain) sequence. These data come from a study of cytomegalovirus exposure and HLA in healthy donors. V was clipped by 2 bases and J by 11 bases, with 18 bases between them. Germline CDR1 MNHNS, CDR2 SASEGT. The CDR3 consists of 14 residues. PCR involved 60 Vbeta and 13 Jbeta primers. Here immunoSEQ multiplex PCR was the method, and the copy in TCRdb shows in-frame clones only, minus some. This sample yields about 150,000 clones, of which 77% are seen a single time; 1.4% belongs to the top ten. The sequence was collected from a woman between 25 and 40 years old in good health and CMV-seropositive. The sequenced sample consisted of PBMCs. The J gene is TRBJ1-1, the V gene TRBV6-1; no reliable D call. CDR3 DNA: TGTGCCAGCAGTGAATTGGAGGGAATATACCTGGCTTTCTTT. It codes for CASSELEGIYLAFF.